This TCR beta chain emerged from a study of blood T cells in healthy people across ages. Study-wide results and caveats: With naive T cell percentage, TCR beta diversity showed a strong correlation. Without sorted subsets, naive and antigen-experienced compartments could not be conclusively compared.

Isolation recovered at least 7 million PBMCs from every sample. A second PCR of about 6 to 11 cycles used a sample-barcoded 5' primer and a J-beta primer mix. With 12 random nucleotides, a template-switch adaptor tagged each individual cDNA molecule. TCRdb used MiXCR to reprocess the 5' RACE reads, holding one entry per CDR3 protein. The sample yields about 800,000 distinct CDR3 sequences, about 42% seen once. The ends were cut back, 8 bases at V and 4 bases at J, with 9 bases in the middle. This CDR3 contains 12 residues. Worth noting for this clonotype: Its cognate antigen is unknown.

The sequenced sample consisted of blood. The J gene is TRBJ1-5, the V gene TRBV12-3 or TRBV12-4; D is uncertain. The clonotype was recovered from a man older than 75 in good health. CDR3 amino acids: CASGRLNQPQHF. DNA of the CDR3: TGTGCCAGCGGACGGCTTAATCAGCCCCAGCATTTT.